This entry features one TCR beta chain sequence. Time point in this sample: pre-treatment baseline. The length of the CDR3 is 15 residues. Germline V gene data show CDR1 as WNHNN and CDR2 as SYGVQD (reference sequence). V was pared by 5 bases and J by 4 bases, with 6 bases of the junction left unmatched. The data stem from a study of blood T cell dynamics during melanoma immunotherapy. Profiled with immunoSEQ multiplex PCR; TCRdb holds only in-frame clones, not every one. The sample includes 13,000 or so clones, about nine tenths seen only once; the top ten take around 3.5%. The sequence derives from a human donor with melanoma. The sequenced sample was blood, obtained from a patient treated with checkpoint blockade. The V gene is TRBV10-1, the J gene TRBJ2-2; 8 nucleotides align to TRBD1. CDR3 loop: CASSSDRALTGELFF. In DNA form, the CDR3 reads TGCGCCAGCAGTTCGGACAGGGCCCTCACCGGGGAGCTGTTTTTT.